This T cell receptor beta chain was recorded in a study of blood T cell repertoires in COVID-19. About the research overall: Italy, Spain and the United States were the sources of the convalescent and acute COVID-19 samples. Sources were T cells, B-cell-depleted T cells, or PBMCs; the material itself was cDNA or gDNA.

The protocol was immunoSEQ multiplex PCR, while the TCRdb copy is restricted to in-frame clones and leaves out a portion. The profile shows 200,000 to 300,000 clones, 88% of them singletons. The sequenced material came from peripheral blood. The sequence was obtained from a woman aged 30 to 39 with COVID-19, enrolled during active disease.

The CDR3 DNA reads TGTGCCAGCAGCGCAACAGGGGGCCCAGCCGGGGAGCTGTTTTTT. This gives the protein CASSATGGPAGELFF. The chain links TRBV6-2 or TRBV6-3 to TRBJ2-2; the match to TRBD1 covers 9 bases. V lost 6 bases, J lost 6 bases, and 8 bases stayed unmatched. Germline V lookup: CDR1 MNHEY, CDR2 SVGEGT. This CDR3 contains 15 residues.